Described below is a single T cell receptor beta chain sequence and its context. The source of the sample is a study of T-cell memory formation after mild COVID-19. The CDR3 extends over 15 amino acids. From germline, CDR1 is SGHAT and CDR2 FQNNGV. The germline V and J ends were trimmed by 5 bases and 4 bases, with 17 bases remaining between them. TCRdb processed the 5' RACE reads anew with MiXCR; each CDR3 protein has one entry. The top ten hold around 13% of the sample, which has just under 550,000 distinct CDR3 sequences, roughly 21% seen once. This clonotype was obtained from an adult woman who had mild COVID-19 (a few samples of this study predate the infection). Cell type and time point are not known. The rearrangement uses TRBV11-2 and TRBJ1-2; TRBD1 is a possible D gene (5 bases). Sequenced material: PBMCs or a T cell subset sorted from them (not recorded which). The CDR3 is CASSPIGDRGYGYTF. The CDR3 nucleotides are TGTGCCAGCAGCCCCATTGGTGACAGAGGCTATGGCTACACCTTC.